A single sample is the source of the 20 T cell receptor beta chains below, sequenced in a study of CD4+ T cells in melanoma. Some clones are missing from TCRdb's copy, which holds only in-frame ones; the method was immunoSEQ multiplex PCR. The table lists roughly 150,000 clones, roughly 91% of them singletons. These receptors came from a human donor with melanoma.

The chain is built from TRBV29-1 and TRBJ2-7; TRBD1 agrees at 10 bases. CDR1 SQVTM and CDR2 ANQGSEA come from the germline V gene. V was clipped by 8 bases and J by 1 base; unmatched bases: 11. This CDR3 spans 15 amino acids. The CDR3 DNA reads TGCAGCCCTTTAGACGGGACAGGGGCATCCTACGAGCAGTACTTC. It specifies CSPLDGTGASYEQYF.

The CDR3 DNA is TGTGCCAGTAGTGCTACAGGGGACGAAAAACTGTTTTTT. This sequence encodes CASSATGDEKLFF. The rearrangement uses TRBV19 and TRBJ1-4; 7 positions match TRBD1. Trimming at V came to 5 bases and at J to 8 bases, leaving 5 bases not matched to a gene. This CDR3 has 13 amino acids. Germline V gene data show CDR1 as LNHDA and CDR2 as SQIVND (reference sequence).

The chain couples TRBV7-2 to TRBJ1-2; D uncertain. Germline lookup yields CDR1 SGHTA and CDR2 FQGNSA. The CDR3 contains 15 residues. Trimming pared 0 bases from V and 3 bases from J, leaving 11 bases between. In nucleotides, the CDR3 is TGTGCCAGCAGCTTAGCATTAGACGGGGACTATGGCTACACCTTC. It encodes CASSLALDGDYGYTF.

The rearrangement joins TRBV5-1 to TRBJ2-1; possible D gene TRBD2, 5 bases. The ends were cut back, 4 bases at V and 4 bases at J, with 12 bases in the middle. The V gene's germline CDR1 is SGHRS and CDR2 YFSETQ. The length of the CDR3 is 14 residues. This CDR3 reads CASSPILGYNEQFF. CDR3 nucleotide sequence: TGCGCCAGCAGCCCAATACTAGGATACAATGAGCAGTTCTTC.

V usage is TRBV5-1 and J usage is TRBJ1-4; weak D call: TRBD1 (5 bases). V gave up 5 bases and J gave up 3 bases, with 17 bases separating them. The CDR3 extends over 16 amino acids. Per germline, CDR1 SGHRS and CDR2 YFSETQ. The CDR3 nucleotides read TGCGCCAGCAGTCCAGGGCGGGCTGGGGCTAATGAAAAACTGTTTTTT. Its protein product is CASSPGRAGANEKLFF. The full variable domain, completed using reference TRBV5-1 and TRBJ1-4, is KAGVTQTPRYLIKTRGQQVTLSCSPISGHRSVSWYQQTPGQGLQFLFEYFSETQRNKGNFPGRFSGRQFSNSRSEMNVSTLELGDSALYLCASSPGRAGANEKLFFGSGTQLSVL.

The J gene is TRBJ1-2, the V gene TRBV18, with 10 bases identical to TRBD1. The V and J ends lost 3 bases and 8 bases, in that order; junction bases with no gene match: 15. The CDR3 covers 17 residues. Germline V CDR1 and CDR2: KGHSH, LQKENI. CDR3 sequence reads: CASSPPTTGQGLYGYTF. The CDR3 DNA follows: TGTGCCAGCTCACCGCCGACAACGGGACAGGGGCTATACGGCTACACCTTC. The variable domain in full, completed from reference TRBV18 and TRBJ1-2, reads NAGVMQNPRHLVRRRGQEARLRCSPMKGHSHVYWYRQLPEEGLKFMVYLQKENIIDESGMPKERFSAEFPKEGPSILRIQQVVRGDSAAYFCASSPPTTGQGLYGYTFGSGTRLTVV.

The CDR3 sequence is CASRTEPNSPLHF. The CDR3 DNA reads as TGTGCCAGCCGAACAGAACCAAATTCACCCCTCCACTTT. The gene calls are TRBV6-1 and TRBJ1-6; D gene unclear. The V end was cut by 8 bases, the J end by 7 bases, with 12 bases between. From germline, CDR1 is MNHNS and CDR2 SASEGT. The CDR3 length is 13 residues.

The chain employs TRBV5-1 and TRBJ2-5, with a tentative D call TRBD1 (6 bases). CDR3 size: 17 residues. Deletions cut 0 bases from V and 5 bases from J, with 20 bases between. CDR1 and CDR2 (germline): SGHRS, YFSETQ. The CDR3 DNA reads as TGCGCCAGCAGCTTGGCTACCGACAGGATAAGCAGGGAGACCCAGTACTTC. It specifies CASSLATDRISRETQYF.

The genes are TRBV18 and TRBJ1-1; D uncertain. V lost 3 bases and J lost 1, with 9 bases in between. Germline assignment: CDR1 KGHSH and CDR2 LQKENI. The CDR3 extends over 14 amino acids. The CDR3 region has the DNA TGTGCCAGCTCACCGGGGTCCGGGAACACTGAAGCTTTCTTT. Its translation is CASSPGSGNTEAFF.

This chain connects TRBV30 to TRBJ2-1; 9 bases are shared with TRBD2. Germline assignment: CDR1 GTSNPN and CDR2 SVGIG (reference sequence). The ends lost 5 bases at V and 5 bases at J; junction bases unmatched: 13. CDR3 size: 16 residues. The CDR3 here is CAWGRWLAGRHNEQFF. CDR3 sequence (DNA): TGTGCCTGGGGTCGATGGCTAGCGGGGAGGCACAATGAGCAGTTCTTC.

The CDR3 DNA is TGTGCCTGGAGCGCAACTCTCTACACCTTC. Translated, it gives CAWSATLYTF. V usage is TRBV30 and J usage is TRBJ1-2; D is ambiguous. This CDR3 spans 10 amino acids. Trimming took off 3 bases at V and 10 bases at J, with 9 bases between the two ends. CDR1 and CDR2 from the germline V gene are GTSNPN and SVGIG (reference sequence).

The CDR3 loop is CASSVPPQGTAYYEQYF. As DNA, the CDR3 is TGTGCCAGCAGCGTCCCCCCGCAGGGAACAGCTTACTACGAGCAGTACTTC. This rearrangement joins TRBV9 to TRBJ2-7; D may be TRBD1 (5 bases). V was clipped by 2 bases and J by 3 bases, with 21 bases between them. CDR1 is SGDLS and CDR2 is YYNGEE in the germline V gene. CDR3 length equals 17 residues. Using reference TRBV9 and TRBJ2-7 for the parts outside the CDR3, the full variable domain is DSGVTQTPKHLITATGQRVTLRCSPRSGDLSVYWYQQSLDQGLQFLIQYYNGEERAKGNILERFSAQQFPDLHSELNLSSLELGDSALYFCASSVPPQGTAYYEQYFGPGTRLTVT.

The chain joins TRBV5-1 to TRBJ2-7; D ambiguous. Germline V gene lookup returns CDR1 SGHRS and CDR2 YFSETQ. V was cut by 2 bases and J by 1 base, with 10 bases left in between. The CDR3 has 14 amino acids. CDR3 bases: TGCGCCAGCAGCTTTGGTACCGGTTCCTACGAGCAGTACTTC. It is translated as CASSFGTGSYEQYF.

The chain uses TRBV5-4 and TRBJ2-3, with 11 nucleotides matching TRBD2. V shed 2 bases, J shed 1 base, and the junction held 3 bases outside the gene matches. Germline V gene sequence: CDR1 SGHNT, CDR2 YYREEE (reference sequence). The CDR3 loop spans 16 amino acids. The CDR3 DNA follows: TGTGCCAGCAGCTTCAAACTAGCGGGGGGCACAGATACGCAGTATTTT. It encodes CASSFKLAGGTDTQYF.

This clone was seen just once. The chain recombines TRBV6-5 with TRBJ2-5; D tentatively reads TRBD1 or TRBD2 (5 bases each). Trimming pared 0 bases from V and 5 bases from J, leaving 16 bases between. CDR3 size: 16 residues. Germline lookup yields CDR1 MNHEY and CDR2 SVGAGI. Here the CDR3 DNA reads TGTGCCAGCAGTTACTCGGGCATTGGGGGTGAGGAGACCCAGTACTTC. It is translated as CASSYSGIGGEETQYF.

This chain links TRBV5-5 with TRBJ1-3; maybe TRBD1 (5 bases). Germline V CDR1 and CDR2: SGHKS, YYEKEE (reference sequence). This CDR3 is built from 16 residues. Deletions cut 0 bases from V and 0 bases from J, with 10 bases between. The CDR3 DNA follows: TGTGCCAGCAGCTTGGGTGCCGGGGGCTCTGGAAACACCATATATTTT. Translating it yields CASSLGAGGSGNTIYF.

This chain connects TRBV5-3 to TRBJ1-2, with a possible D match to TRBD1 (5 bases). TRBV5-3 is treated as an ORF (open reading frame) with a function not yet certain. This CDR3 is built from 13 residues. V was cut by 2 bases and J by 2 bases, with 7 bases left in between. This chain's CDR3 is CARSFPGNYGYTF. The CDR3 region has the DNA TGTGCCAGAAGCTTTCCAGGGAACTATGGCTACACCTTC.

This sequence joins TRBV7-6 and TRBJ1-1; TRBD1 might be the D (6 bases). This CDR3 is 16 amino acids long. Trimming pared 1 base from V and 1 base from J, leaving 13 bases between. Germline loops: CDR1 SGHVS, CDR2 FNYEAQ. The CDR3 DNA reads TGTGCCAGCAGCTTAGAGGGGGGACAAACGAACACTGAAGCTTTCTTT. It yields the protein CASSLEGGQTNTEAFF.

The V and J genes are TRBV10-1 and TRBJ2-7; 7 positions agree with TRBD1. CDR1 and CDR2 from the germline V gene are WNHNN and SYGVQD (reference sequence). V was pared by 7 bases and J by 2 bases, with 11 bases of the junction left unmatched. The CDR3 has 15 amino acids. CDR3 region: CASIGQEVSPYEQYF. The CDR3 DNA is TGCGCCAGCATCGGACAGGAGGTTTCTCCCTACGAGCAGTACTTC.

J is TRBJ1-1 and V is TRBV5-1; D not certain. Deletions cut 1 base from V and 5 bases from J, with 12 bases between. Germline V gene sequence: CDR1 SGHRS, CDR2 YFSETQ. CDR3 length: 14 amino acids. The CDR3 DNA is TGCGCCAGCAGCTTGAGTACGGCGGGGACTGAAGCTTTCTTT. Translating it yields CASSLSTAGTEAFF. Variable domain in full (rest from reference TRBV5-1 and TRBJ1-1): KAGVTQTPRYLIKTRGQQVTLSCSPISGHRSVSWYQQTPGQGLQFLFEYFSETQRNKGNFPGRFSGRQFSNSRSEMNVSTLELGDSALYLCASSLSTAGTEAFFGQGTRLTVV.